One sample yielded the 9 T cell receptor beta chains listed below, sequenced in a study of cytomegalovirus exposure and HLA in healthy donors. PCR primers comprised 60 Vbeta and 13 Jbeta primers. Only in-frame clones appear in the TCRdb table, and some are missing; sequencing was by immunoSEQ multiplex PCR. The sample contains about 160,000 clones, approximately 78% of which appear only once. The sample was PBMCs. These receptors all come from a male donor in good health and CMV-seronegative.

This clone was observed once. CDR3 region: CASSRGLGQNTEAFF. The CDR3 DNA follows: TGTGCCAGCAGCAGAGGATTGGGACAGAACACTGAAGCTTTCTTT. The V and J genes are TRBV7-9 and TRBJ1-1; TRBD1 might be the D (6 bases). The length of the CDR3 is 15 residues. Germline CDR1 is SEHNR and CDR2 is FQNEAQ (reference sequence). V was cut by 5 bases and J by 1 base, with 14 bases left in between.

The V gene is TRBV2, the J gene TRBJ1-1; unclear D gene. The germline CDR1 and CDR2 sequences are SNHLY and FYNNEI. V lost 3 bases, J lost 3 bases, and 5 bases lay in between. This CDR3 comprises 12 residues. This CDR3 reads CASSDTDTEAFF. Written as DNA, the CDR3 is TGTGCCAGCAGTGACACTGACACTGAAGCTTTCTTT.

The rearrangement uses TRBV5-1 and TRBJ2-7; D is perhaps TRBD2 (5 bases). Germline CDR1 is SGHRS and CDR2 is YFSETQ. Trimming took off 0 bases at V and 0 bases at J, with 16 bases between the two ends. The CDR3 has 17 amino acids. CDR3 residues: CASSLGVRSASSYEQYF. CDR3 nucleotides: TGCGCCAGCAGCTTGGGAGTCCGTAGCGCGAGCTCCTACGAGCAGTACTTC.

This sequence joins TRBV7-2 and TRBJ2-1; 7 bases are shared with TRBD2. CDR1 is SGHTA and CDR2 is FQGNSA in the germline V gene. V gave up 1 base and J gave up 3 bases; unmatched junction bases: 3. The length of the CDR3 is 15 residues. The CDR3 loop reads CASSLDLADYNEQFF. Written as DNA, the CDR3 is TGTGCCAGCAGCTTAGACCTAGCGGACTACAATGAGCAGTTCTTC.

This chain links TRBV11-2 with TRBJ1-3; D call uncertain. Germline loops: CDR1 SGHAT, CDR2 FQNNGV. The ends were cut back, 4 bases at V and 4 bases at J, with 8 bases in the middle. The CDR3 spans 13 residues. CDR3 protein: CASSYQMGNTIYF. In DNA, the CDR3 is TGTGCCAGCAGCTACCAGATGGGAAACACCATATATTTT. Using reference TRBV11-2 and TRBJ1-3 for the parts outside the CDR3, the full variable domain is EAGVAQSPRYKIIEKRQSVAFWCNPISGHATLYWYQQILGQGPKLLIQFQNNGVVDDSQLPKDRFSAERLKGVDSTLKIQPAKLEDSAVYLCASSYQMGNTIYFGEGSWLTVV.

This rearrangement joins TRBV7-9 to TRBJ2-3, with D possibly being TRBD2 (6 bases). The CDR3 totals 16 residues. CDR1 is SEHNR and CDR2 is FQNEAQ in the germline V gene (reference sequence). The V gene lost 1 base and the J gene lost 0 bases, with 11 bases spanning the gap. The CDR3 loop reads CASSLGERASTDTQYF. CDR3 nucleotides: TGTGCCAGCAGCTTAGGTGAGCGGGCTAGCACAGATACGCAGTATTTT.

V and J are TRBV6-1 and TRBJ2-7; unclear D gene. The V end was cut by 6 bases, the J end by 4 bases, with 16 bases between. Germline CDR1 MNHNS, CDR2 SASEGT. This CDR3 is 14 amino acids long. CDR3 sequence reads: CASSSETRFYEQYF. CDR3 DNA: TGTGCCAGCAGCTCCGAGACAAGATTTTACGAGCAGTACTTC.

The CDR3 nucleotides read TGTGCCAGCAGGTACCAGGGGGCCTCCTACGAGCAGTACTTC. Translation: CASRYQGASYEQYF. The V call is TRBV2, the J call TRBJ2-7; the match to TRBD1 covers 8 bases. V shed 6 bases and J 0 bases; nucleotides not matched to a gene: 4. CDR1 is SNHLY, CDR2 FYNNEI, per germline. CDR3 size: 14 residues.

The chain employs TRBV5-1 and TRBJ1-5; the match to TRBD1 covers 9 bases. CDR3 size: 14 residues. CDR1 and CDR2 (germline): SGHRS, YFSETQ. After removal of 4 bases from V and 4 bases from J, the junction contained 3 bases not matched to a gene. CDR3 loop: CASSAGQGNQPQHF. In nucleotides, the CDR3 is TGCGCCAGCAGCGCGGGACAGGGAAATCAGCCCCAGCATTTT. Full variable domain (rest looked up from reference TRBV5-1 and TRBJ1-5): KAGVTQTPRYLIKTRGQQVTLSCSPISGHRSVSWYQQTPGQGLQFLFEYFSETQRNKGNFPGRFSGRQFSNSRSEMNVSTLELGDSALYLCASSAGQGNQPQHFGDGTRLSIL.